Listed below are T cell receptor beta chains from one sample, sequenced in a study of vaccination and CD4 T cells after COVID-19. These receptors are not linked to any known antigen. TCRdb passed the PCR reads through MiXCR, listing each CDR3 protein once. The sample records approximately 18,000 distinct CDR3 sequences, around 83% being singletons. Here the sequenced sample was CD4+ T cells from blood, cultured in vitro, taken after SARS-CoV-2 vaccination. The receptor source for this set is a human donor who received a COVID-19 vaccine. Both conserved end residues are part of each CDR3. The D gene is left open where the match is weak. Only part of the rows carry a size: once, few, many, or a class if the clone is expanded.

v_gene,len,abundance,d_gene,j_gene,CDR3aa,CDR3nt
TRBV6-1,15,-,-,TRBJ1-5,CASSDGDLSNQPQHF,TGTGCCAGCAGTGATGGAGATCTTAGCAATCAGCCCCAGCATTTT
TRBV20-1,14,-,-,TRBJ1-2,CSAPQVGVRRGYTF,TGCAGTGCTCCCCAGGTGGGGGTTAGAAGGGGCTACACCTTC
TRBV24-1,14,-,-,TRBJ1-5,CATSAGNSNQPQHF,TGTGCCACCAGTGCAGGGAATAGCAATCAGCCCCAGCATTTT
TRBV20-1,13,-,-,TRBJ2-3,CSSTTQGTDTQYF,TGCAGTTCGACAACCCAGGGAACAGATACGCAGTATTTT
TRBV20-1,13,few,TRBD2,TRBJ2-3,CSAGSSGGDTQYF,TGCAGTGCTGGATCTAGCGGGGGCGATACGCAGTATTTT
TRBV6-5,15,-,TRBD1,TRBJ1-2,CASSLNLQGARGYTF,TGTGCCAGCAGTCTGAACCTTCAGGGGGCGCGGGGCTACACCTTC
TRBV6-1,15,-,TRBD1,TRBJ2-5,CASTLGQPIWETQYF,TGTGCCAGCACTCTGGGACAGCCGATCTGGGAGACCCAGTACTTC
TRBV20-1,16,-,-,TRBJ1-3,CSARDRQILSGNTIYF,TGCAGTGCTAGAGATCGACAGATTCTCTCTGGAAACACCATATATTTT
TRBV12-3/TRBV12-4,13,once,TRBD2,TRBJ2-5,CASNPRGEETQYF,TGTGCCAGCAACCCCCGGGGGGAAGAGACCCAGTACTTC
TRBV12-3/TRBV12-4,14,-,TRBD1,TRBJ1-2,CASSLGDRTSGYTF,TGTGCCAGCAGTTTAGGGGACAGGACTTCGGGCTACACCTTC
TRBV2,13,-,-,TRBJ1-6,CASRVGGNSPLHF,TGTGCCAGCAGGGTAGGGGGAAATTCACCCCTCCACTTT
TRBV6-2/TRBV6-3,14,once,TRBD1,TRBJ2-1,CASSVNLQGNEQFF,TGTGCCAGCAGTGTTAACCTACAGGGGAATGAGCAGTTCTTC
TRBV6-1,11,-,-,TRBJ1-3,CASRGVYTIYF,TGTGCCAGCCGAGGAGTCTACACCATATATTTT
TRBV24-1,18,-,-,TRBJ2-5,CATSERHRASALEETQYF,TGTGCCACCAGTGAGAGGCATCGGGCTAGCGCGTTGGAAGAGACCCAGTACTTC
TRBV7-2,14,-,-,TRBJ2-2,CASSLGRGTGELFF,TGTGCCAGCAGCTTGGGCAGAGGCACCGGGGAGCTGTTTTTT
TRBV19,19,-,TRBD1,TRBJ1-5,CASREVGGTGGGARQPQHF,TGTGCCAGTAGGGAGGTGGGGGGGACAGGGGGCGGCGCGCGTCAGCCCCAGCATTTT
TRBV6-1,14,-,-,TRBJ1-4,CASSDGQSNEKLFF,TGTGCCAGCAGTGATGGACAGTCTAATGAAAAACTGTTTTTT
TRBV2,12,-,-,TRBJ2-7,CASSDRGIEQYF,TGTGCCAGCAGTGATCGGGGTATCGAGCAGTACTTC
TRBV29-1,14,-,-,TRBJ1-1,CSVITPGLDTEAFF,TGCAGCGTTATCACTCCAGGATTGGACACTGAAGCTTTCTTT
TRBV20-1,18,-,-,TRBJ1-4,CSARDRARYVPTGEKLFF,TGCAGTGCTAGAGATCGAGCCAGATACGTCCCCACGGGCGAAAAACTGTTTTTT
TRBV6-2/TRBV6-3,18,-,TRBD1,TRBJ1-5,CASTKGSGQGILNQPQHF,TGTGCCAGCACTAAAGGTTCGGGACAGGGGATTTTGAACCAGCCCCAGCATTTT
TRBV5-1,14,-,TRBD1,TRBJ2-3,CASTRTGSTDTQYF,TGCGCCAGCACCAGGACAGGGAGCACAGATACGCAGTATTTT
TRBV5-5,12,once,-,TRBJ2-7,CASSHYLAEQYF,TGTGCCAGCAGCCATTATTTAGCCGAGCAGTACTTC
TRBV18,15,-,-,TRBJ1-1,CASSPRSGYYTEAFF,TGTGCCAGCTCACCAAGATCGGGATACTACACTGAAGCTTTCTTT
TRBV5-4,14,-,-,TRBJ2-5,CASRLDFTQETQYF,TGTGCCAGCAGGCTGGACTTTACGCAAGAGACCCAGTACTTC
TRBV30,13,-,TRBD2,TRBJ2-1,CAWSAGLAGEQFF,TGTGCCTGGAGCGCGGGACTAGCGGGAGAGCAGTTCTTC
TRBV7-8,15,-,-,TRBJ2-6,CASSEVSSGANVLTF,TGTGCCAGCAGCGAAGTAAGCTCTGGGGCCAACGTCCTGACTTTC
TRBV20-1,16,-,TRBD1,TRBJ1-5,CSARDYRGDNNQPQHF,TGCAGTGCTAGAGATTACAGGGGGGATAACAATCAGCCCCAGCATTTT
TRBV24-1,16,-,TRBD1,TRBJ1-5,CATSDSGQGGDQPQHF,TGTGCCACCAGTGATTCGGGACAGGGTGGTGATCAGCCCCAGCATTTT
TRBV6-1,12,-,-,TRBJ2-7,CASSPSSYEQYF,TGTGCCAGCAGTCCGAGCTCCTACGAGCAGTACTTC
TRBV6-5,13,once,-,TRBJ2-7,CASSYSRWEEQYF,TGTGCCAGCAGTTACTCGAGGTGGGAGGAGCAGTACTTC
TRBV30,15,-,-,TRBJ1-3,CAWSRRRVTGSTIYF,TGTGCCTGGAGTCGGCGAAGGGTAACTGGAAGCACCATATATTTT
TRBV20-1,13,-,TRBD2,TRBJ2-7,CSAAGVLTYEQYF,TGCAGTGCTGCGGGGGTTTTGACCTACGAGCAGTACTTC
TRBV27,15,-,TRBD1,TRBJ1-5,CASSRRGLGNQPQHF,TGTGCCAGCAGTCGCAGGGGGCTCGGCAATCAGCCCCAGCATTTT
TRBV12-3/TRBV12-4,11,-,-,TRBJ1-4,CASSLREKLFF,TGTGCCAGCAGTTTGAGAGAAAAACTGTTTTTT
TRBV20-1,15,few,-,TRBJ1-1,CSAMARTRMNTEAFF,TGCAGTGCCATGGCCCGGACACGCATGAACACTGAAGCTTTCTTT
TRBV30,13,once,-,TRBJ2-3,CAWSVPGADTQYF,TGTGCCTGGAGTGTACCGGGGGCAGATACGCAGTATTTT
TRBV21-1,13,-,-,TRBJ2-3,CASSVAGTDTQYF,TGTGCCAGCAGCGTAGCCGGCACAGATACGCAGTATTTT
TRBV11-3,15,few,TRBD2,TRBJ2-5,CASSRTRQNGGTQYF,TGTGCCAGCAGTCGGACTAGGCAAAATGGAGGGACCCAGTACTTC
TRBV7-2,14,-,TRBD1,TRBJ1-1,CASSVDRVGTEAFF,TGTGCCAGCAGCGTCGACAGGGTTGGCACTGAAGCTTTCTTT
TRBV5-1,14,-,-,TRBJ1-6,CASSSQGSDSPLHF,TGCGCCAGCAGCTCTCAGGGGTCGGATTCACCCCTCCACTTT
TRBV20-1,16,-,-,TRBJ1-2,CSANRWEGPSDYGYTF,TGCAGTGCTAACAGGTGGGAGGGACCTTCGGACTATGGCTACACCTTC
TRBV6-1,12,-,-,TRBJ1-1,CASSVRITEAFF,TGTGCCAGCAGTGTCAGGATCACTGAAGCTTTCTTT
TRBV12-3/TRBV12-4,15,-,-,TRBJ1-6,CASSLGRRFNSPLHF,TGTGCCAGCAGTTTAGGACGTCGGTTTAATTCACCCCTCCACTTT
TRBV6-1,14,-,-,TRBJ1-6,CASSDRQDNSPLHF,TGTGCCAGCAGTGATAGACAGGATAATTCACCCCTCCACTTT
TRBV20-1,19,few,TRBD2,TRBJ2-3,CSARDYLTSGGEFTDTQYF,TGCAGTGCTAGAGATTACCTGACTAGCGGGGGGGAATTCACAGATACGCAGTATTTT
TRBV5-1,17,-,TRBD2,TRBJ2-3,CASSYRPRGGQTDTQYF,TGCGCCAGCAGTTACCGACCTCGGGGGGGCCAGACAGATACGCAGTATTTT
TRBV12-3/TRBV12-4,17,-,-,TRBJ1-2,CASSPGDRRLANYGYTF,TGTGCCAGCAGTCCAGGGGACCGAAGATTAGCTAACTATGGCTACACCTTC